The clone carrying this T cell receptor (beta chain) was seen more than once but under ten times. Use of 60 Vbeta and 13 Jbeta primers characterized the PCR. Here immunoSEQ multiplex PCR was the method, and the copy in TCRdb shows in-frame clones only, minus some. The top ten clones hold 1% of a sample with 150,000 to 200,000 clones, 75% to 90% of them seen once. The data derive from a study of cytomegalovirus exposure and HLA in healthy donors. There are 16 residues in the CDR3. CDR1 KGHSH and CDR2 LQKENI come from the germline V gene. V lost 2 bases to trimming and J lost 2 bases; unmatched junction nucleotides: 2.

This clonotype was obtained from a boy between 2 and 15 years old in good health and CMV-seronegative. Sequencing was done on a sample of PBMCs. The chain uses TRBV18 and TRBJ2-3; 12 nucleotides agree with TRBD2. The CDR3 DNA reads TGTGCCAGCTCACCAACTAGCGGGGGGTACACAGATACGCAGTATTTT. This gives the protein CASSPTSGGYTDTQYF.